This T cell receptor beta chain derives from a study of cytomegalovirus exposure and HLA in healthy donors. Study background: There were some 400 genotyped donors. Of these, 81% fell in the genetic ancestry cluster associated with self-reported Caucasian donors. General study findings and limits: About 87% or about 30% of the time was how often most TCR beta V segments were productive, according to an earlier analysis. In a later analysis, HLA-associated beta chains showed higher expansion and lower generation probabilities than comparable chains. Presence/absence analyses rested on an assumption that sequencing depth was roughly uniform across donors.

Germline V gene data show CDR1 as LNHDA and CDR2 as SQIVND (reference sequence). J was trimmed by 2 bases and V by 7 bases; bases with no gene match: 8. The CDR3 has 15 residues. Comments on this clone: The antigen is not known.

Researchers ran the PCR with 60 Vbeta and 13 Jbeta primers. The table came from immunoSEQ multiplex PCR; TCRdb's copy has only in-frame clones and leaves some out. The table lists fewer than 85,000 clones, 65% to 80% of them singletons. Input material: PBMCs. The sequence came from a woman between 40 and 55 years old in good health and CMV-seropositive. V and J are TRBV19 and TRBJ1-2, with TRBD1 matching 9 bases. The CDR3 sequence is CASTGQGLGNYGYTF. The CDR3 nucleotides read TGTGCCAGTACGGGACAGGGTCTCGGAAACTATGGCTACACCTTC.